These T cell receptor beta chains were read from a single sample in a study of cytomegalovirus exposure and HLA in healthy donors. TCRdb's copy holds only in-frame clones and misses some; the assay was immunoSEQ multiplex PCR. The sample has 95,000 to 150,000 clones, 80% to 90% seen once; the top ten hold 1.1%. Specimen: PBMCs. The receptors derive from a woman younger than 30 in good health and CMV-seronegative. Each CDR3 is given with its conserved first and last residue. D genes are given only for firm matches. Part of the rows lack a size; the others show once, few, many or a class for expanded clones.

clone_size: .
v_call: TRBV9
j_call: TRBJ1-4
d_call: .
cdr3_aa: CASSESLTGEKLFF
cdr3_nt: TGTGCCAGCAGTGAATCCCTGACAGGCGAAAAACTGTTTTTT

clone_size: .
v_call: TRBV14
j_call: TRBJ2-1
d_call: .
cdr3_aa: CASSQVAGKEQFF
cdr3_nt: TGTGCCAGCAGCCAAGTGGCGGGGAAGGAGCAGTTCTTC

clone_size: .
v_call: TRBV25-1
j_call: TRBJ2-3
d_call: TRBD2
cdr3_aa: CASSASGGTDTQYF
cdr3_nt: TGTGCCAGCAGTGCTAGCGGGGGCACAGATACGCAGTATTTT

clone_size: .
v_call: TRBV6-1
j_call: TRBJ1-1
d_call: TRBD1
cdr3_aa: CASGLGQVNTEAFF
cdr3_nt: TGTGCCAGCGGATTGGGACAGGTGAACACTGAAGCTTTCTTT

clone_size: .
v_call: TRBV30
j_call: TRBJ1-5
d_call: .
cdr3_aa: CAWSGQSGNQPQHF
cdr3_nt: TGTGCCTGGAGTGGGCAGTCGGGAAATCAGCCCCAGCATTTT

clone_size: .
v_call: TRBV27
j_call: TRBJ1-5
d_call: .
cdr3_aa: CASSLSLNQPQHF
cdr3_nt: TGTGCCAGCAGTTTATCCCTCAATCAGCCCCAGCATTTT

clone_size: once
v_call: TRBV6-1
j_call: TRBJ2-4
d_call: TRBD1
cdr3_aa: CASSVASGGSKEAKNIQYF
cdr3_nt: TGTGCCAGCAGTGTTGCTTCAGGGGGTAGTAAGGAGGCCAAAAACATTCAGTACTTC

clone_size: .
v_call: TRBV30
j_call: TRBJ1-5
d_call: TRBD1
cdr3_aa: CAWCTGQGNQPQHF
cdr3_nt: TGTGCCTGGTGCACGGGACAGGGGAATCAGCCCCAGCATTTT

clone_size: .
v_call: TRBV7-6
j_call: TRBJ2-1
d_call: .
cdr3_aa: CASSGSPHNEQFF
cdr3_nt: TGTGCCAGCAGCGGGAGCCCCCACAATGAGCAGTTCTTC

clone_size: .
v_call: TRBV27
j_call: TRBJ2-1
d_call: TRBD2
cdr3_aa: CATIQGTSGRGSEQFF
cdr3_nt: TGTGCCACCATCCAAGGGACTAGCGGGAGGGGGAGTGAGCAGTTCTTC

clone_size: .
v_call: TRBV7-9
j_call: TRBJ1-3
d_call: .
cdr3_aa: CASSLTGPHTIYF
cdr3_nt: TGTGCCAGCAGTTTGACAGGCCCGCACACCATATATTTT

clone_size: few
v_call: TRBV11-2
j_call: TRBJ2-5
d_call: .
cdr3_aa: CASSHTRRGQETQYF
cdr3_nt: TGTGCCAGCAGCCATACCCGACGGGGACAAGAGACCCAGTACTTC

clone_size: .
v_call: TRBV28
j_call: TRBJ1-2
d_call: .
cdr3_aa: CASSLYQNGYTF
cdr3_nt: TGTGCCAGCAGTTTATACCAGAATGGCTACACCTTC

clone_size: .
v_call: TRBV6-5
j_call: TRBJ2-1
d_call: .
cdr3_aa: CASSYPEHSEQFF
cdr3_nt: TGTGCCAGCAGTTACCCAGAACACAGTGAGCAGTTCTTC

clone_size: .
v_call: TRBV27
j_call: TRBJ1-5
d_call: TRBD1
cdr3_aa: CASSKRPPGQGRNNQPQHF
cdr3_nt: TGTGCCAGCAGCAAAAGGCCCCCCGGACAGGGCAGAAATAATCAGCCCCAGCATTTT

clone_size: once
v_call: TRBV6-5
j_call: TRBJ2-2
d_call: .
cdr3_aa: CASSSDRSNTGELFF
cdr3_nt: TGTGCCAGCAGTTCGGACAGATCGAACACCGGGGAGCTGTTTTTT

clone_size: .
v_call: TRBV28
j_call: TRBJ1-6
d_call: .
cdr3_aa: CASSFTGINSPLHF
cdr3_nt: TGTGCCAGCAGTTTTACGGGGATAAATTCACCCCTCCACTTT

clone_size: .
v_call: TRBV14
j_call: TRBJ1-4
d_call: .
cdr3_aa: CATPVEARATNEKLFF
cdr3_nt: TGTGCCACCCCGGTGGAGGCTCGAGCAACTAATGAAAAACTGTTTTTT

clone_size: .
v_call: TRBV28
j_call: TRBJ1-3
d_call: .
cdr3_aa: CASSTRGEGNTIYF
cdr3_nt: TGTGCCAGCAGCACTCGGGGGGAAGGAAACACCATATATTTT

clone_size: once
v_call: TRBV30
j_call: TRBJ2-5
d_call: .
cdr3_aa: CAWSVPTGFGGETQYF
cdr3_nt: TGTGCCTGGAGTGTACCTACGGGGTTTGGAGGAGAGACCCAGTACTTC

clone_size: .
v_call: TRBV28
j_call: TRBJ1-5
d_call: .
cdr3_aa: CASSLFGQVNQPQHF
cdr3_nt: TGTGCCAGCAGTTTATTTGGACAAGTCAATCAGCCCCAGCATTTT

clone_size: once
v_call: TRBV7-2
j_call: TRBJ1-1
d_call: TRBD1
cdr3_aa: CASSPRTGAISLNTEAFF
cdr3_nt: TGTGCCAGCAGCCCGAGGACAGGGGCAATATCACTGAACACTGAAGCTTTCTTT